A selection of T cell receptor beta chains follows, all from one sample in a study of response to subunit inactivated influenza vaccine. Each CDR3 protein is one row after TCRdb ran MiXCR on the RT-PCR reads. Of hundreds of thousands of distinct CDR3 sequences in the sample, approximately 14% were seen once. Sequenced here: PBMCs from blood, sampled approximately 15 days before vaccination. These TCRs come from a man between 45 and 60 years old who received an inactivated influenza vaccine. Both conserved end residues are part of each CDR3. A D gene is named only where the DNA matches it firmly. Rows may omit the clone size; those that give it use once, few, many or a size class.

CSAPPRGTDTQYF	TGCAGTGCTCCACCCAGGGGCACAGATACGCAGTATTTT	TRBJ2-3	many	-	TRBV20-1
CASSQDRGLSYEQYF	TGCGCCAGCAGCCAAGATCGGGGCCTGTCCTACGAGCAGTACTTC	TRBJ2-7	many	-	TRBV4-3
CASSFLAGVSEQYF	TGTGCCAGCAGCTTTCTAGCGGGAGTCAGCGAGCAGTACTTC	TRBJ2-7	many	TRBD2	TRBV11-2
CASSGGQGFGSYNSPLHF	TGTGCCAGCAGCGGGGGACAGGGGTTCGGCTCCTATAATTCACCCCTCCACTTT	TRBJ1-6	many	TRBD1	TRBV9
CSARVSGGRQPQHF	TGCAGTGCTAGAGTTTCCGGGGGCCGTCAGCCCCAGCATTTT	TRBJ1-5	-	-	TRBV20-1
CASSQEAGSGSTEAFF	TGTGCCAGCAGCCAAGAAGCGGGTTCGGGGTCCACTGAAGCTTTCTTT	TRBJ1-1	few	-	TRBV4-2
CASSLWGSAQGQPQHF	TGCGCCAGCAGCTTGTGGGGTTCTGCCCAAGGTCAGCCCCAGCATTTT	TRBJ1-5	-	-	TRBV5-1
CASGLVVGGPDTGELFF	TGTGCTAGTGGTTTGGTGGTGGGCGGGCCCGACACCGGGGAGCTGTTTTTT	TRBJ2-2	few	-	TRBV12-5
CASSTSPGSNQPQHF	TGCGCCAGCAGCACCTCCCCAGGAAGCAATCAGCCCCAGCATTTT	TRBJ1-5	few	-	TRBV5-1
CSVVAGGIGEQFF	TGCAGCGTTGTAGCGGGGGGAATCGGTGAGCAGTTCTTC	TRBJ2-1	many	TRBD2	TRBV29-1
CASRGGRGQELLGGEQYF	TGCGCCAGCAGGGGGGGCAGGGGGCAAGAACTTTTGGGCGGCGAGCAGTACTTC	TRBJ2-7	-	TRBD1	TRBV5-1
CASNNAGGTNTGELFF	TGCGCCAGCAACAATGCGGGGGGCACGAACACCGGGGAGCTGTTTTTT	TRBJ2-2	many	TRBD2	TRBV5-1
CASSGQAFSYNEQFF	TGTGCCAGCAGTGGACAGGCCTTCTCCTACAATGAGCAGTTCTTC	TRBJ2-1	-	TRBD1	TRBV6-2/TRBV6-3
CASSSPGRLYEQYF	TGCGCCAGCAGCAGTCCGGGACGGCTCTACGAGCAGTACTTC	TRBJ2-7	few	-	TRBV5-1
CSARLALEQYF	TGCAGTGCTAGGTTGGCGCTTGAGCAGTACTTC	TRBJ2-7	-	-	TRBV20-1
CASSRGTSKDTDTQYF	TGTGCCAGCAGCAGGGGGACTAGTAAGGACACAGATACGCAGTATTTT	TRBJ2-3	-	-	TRBV21-1
CASSLRRGTGTMNTEAFF	TGCGCCAGCAGCCTCCGACGCGGGACAGGAACCATGAACACTGAAGCTTTCTTT	TRBJ1-1	many	TRBD1	TRBV5-1
CSVEDRPGGSHEQYF	TGCAGCGTTGAAGATCGGCCAGGGGGCAGCCACGAGCAGTACTTC	TRBJ2-7	-	TRBD1	TRBV29-1
CASSLPRDRVDEQYF	TGCGCCAGCAGTCTCCCGCGGGACAGGGTCGACGAGCAGTACTTC	TRBJ2-7	few	TRBD1	TRBV5-1
CSARGSEGSYNEQFF	TGCAGTGCTAGGGGCTCGGAGGGTTCCTACAATGAGCAGTTCTTC	TRBJ2-1	few	-	TRBV20-1
CASSFWGGSTDTQYF	TGTGCCAGCAGTTTTTGGGGGGGCAGCACAGATACGCAGTATTTT	TRBJ2-3	-	-	TRBV12-3/TRBV12-4
CASSRLATGGSSGNTIYF	TGCGCCAGCAGCCGGCTCGCGACAGGGGGGAGCTCTGGAAACACCATATATTTT	TRBJ1-3	few	TRBD1	TRBV5-1
CSVETGPSYEQYF	TGCAGCGTTGAGACAGGGCCCTCCTACGAGCAGTACTTC	TRBJ2-7	-	TRBD1	TRBV29-1
CASSRERGLAGLASYNEQFF	TGTGCCAGCAGCCGAGAGCGGGGACTAGCGGGTCTCGCCTCCTACAATGAGCAGTTCTTC	TRBJ2-1	few	TRBD2	TRBV3-1
CASSPGSGGYSNQPQHF	TGTGCCAGCAGTCCCGGGAGCGGCGGGTATAGCAATCAGCCCCAGCATTTT	TRBJ1-5	few	-	TRBV28
CASSPDNPYEQYF	TGTGCCAGCAGCCCCGACAATCCCTACGAGCAGTACTTC	TRBJ2-7	-	-	TRBV3-1
CSVEGVEAFF	TGCAGCGTTGAGGGGGTGGAAGCTTTCTTT	TRBJ1-1	few	-	TRBV29-1
CASSHLTSNSYNSPLHF	TGTGCCAGCAGCCACCTTACGAGCAACTCATATAATTCACCCCTCCACTTT	TRBJ1-6	-	-	TRBV14
CSVYQETQYF	TGCAGTGTGTACCAAGAGACCCAGTACTTC	TRBJ2-5	-	-	TRBV20-1
CASSPGTGGRRQPQHF	TGTGCCAGCAGTCCAGGGACAGGGGGCCGGAGACAGCCCCAGCATTTT	TRBJ1-5	-	TRBD1	TRBV12-3/TRBV12-4
CASSPGTSGSDTQYF	TGTGCCAGCAGCCCTGGGACTAGCGGGAGTGATACGCAGTATTTT	TRBJ2-3	-	TRBD2	TRBV3-1
CASKPGMNTEAFF	TGTGCCAGCAAACCAGGCATGAACACTGAAGCTTTCTTT	TRBJ1-1	many	-	TRBV6-6
CASSQDLDGTVFSYEQYF	TGCGCCAGCAGCCAAGATCTAGACGGGACAGTGTTCTCCTACGAGCAGTACTTC	TRBJ2-7	-	TRBD1	TRBV4-1
CASSLGAGNEQFF	TGTGCCAGCAGCTTAGGCGCAGGGAATGAGCAGTTCTTC	TRBJ2-1	-	-	TRBV13
CASSLIAGNTDTQYF	TGTGCCAGCAGCCTTATAGCGGGAAACACGGATACGCAGTATTTT	TRBJ2-3	few	TRBD2	TRBV7-8
CAGLNTFLDYEQYF	TGTGCCGGACTTAACACGTTTTTAGACTACGAGCAGTACTTC	TRBJ2-7	-	-	TRBV19
CATEGNSSYEQYF	TGTGCCACGGAAGGTAACAGCTCCTACGAGCAGTACTTC	TRBJ2-7	few	-	TRBV10-3
CASSRSGAEQFF	TGTGCCAGCAGCCGTAGCGGGGCTGAGCAGTTCTTC	TRBJ2-1	few	TRBD2	TRBV5-8
CSASQTGGVNTEAFF	TGCAGTGCTAGTCAGACAGGGGGCGTGAACACTGAAGCTTTCTTT	TRBJ1-1	few	TRBD1	TRBV20-1
CASSDRQGFHEQFF	TGTGCCAGCAGCGACCGACAGGGGTTCCATGAGCAGTTCTTC	TRBJ2-1	-	TRBD1	TRBV7-6
CASSPGTSGSLRYEQYF	TGCGCCAGCAGCCCAGGGACTAGCGGGAGTCTAAGGTACGAGCAGTACTTC	TRBJ2-7	few	TRBD2	TRBV5-1
CASSAAQIVSGANVLTF	TGTGCCAGCAGCGCGGCACAGATCGTCTCTGGGGCCAACGTCCTGACTTTC	TRBJ2-6	few	-	TRBV2
CASSYSTGTQYNEQFF	TGTGCCAGCAGTTACTCGACGGGGACCCAGTACAATGAGCAGTTCTTC	TRBJ2-1	-	-	TRBV6-5
CASSPDVGGTGITDTQYF	TGTGCCAGCAGCCCAGACGTCGGTGGCACAGGGATCACAGATACGCAGTATTTT	TRBJ2-3	few	-	TRBV4-2
CASSLAVPREGQFF	TGTGCCAGCAGCTTAGCGGTCCCAAGGGAGGGGCAGTTCTTC	TRBJ2-1	many	TRBD2	TRBV7-9
CASSQVYTRLDTEAFF	TGCGCCAGCAGCCAAGTGTACACCCGCTTGGACACTGAAGCTTTCTTT	TRBJ1-1	few	-	TRBV4-3
CASSSSGGNTGELFF	TGTGCCAGCAGCTCTAGCGGGGGGAACACCGGGGAGCTGTTTTTT	TRBJ2-2	many	TRBD2	TRBV12-3/TRBV12-4
CSAANPGSEQYF	TGCAGTGCTGCCAACCCAGGGAGCGAGCAGTACTTC	TRBJ2-7	-	-	TRBV20-1
CASSHGTGIYNEQFF	TGTGCCAGCAGTCACGGGACAGGGATCTACAATGAGCAGTTCTTC	TRBJ2-1	-	TRBD1	TRBV2
CASSTLAGTDTQYF	TGTGCCAGCAGCACACTAGCGGGCACAGATACGCAGTATTTT	TRBJ2-3	-	TRBD2	TRBV7-9
CASSLASGRAYEQYF	TGTGCCAGCAGTCTAGCCTCGGGACGGGCCTACGAGCAGTACTTC	TRBJ2-7	many	-	TRBV12-3/TRBV12-4
CATRSSRQLNEQFF	TGTGCCACCAGATCGTCAAGACAGCTCAATGAGCAGTTCTTC	TRBJ2-1	-	-	TRBV15
CASSADYGYTF	TGTGCCAGCAGCGCCGACTATGGCTACACCTTC	TRBJ1-2	-	-	TRBV9
CASSESRGPQPQHF	TGTGCCAGCAGTGAATCACGGGGGCCTCAGCCCCAGCATTTT	TRBJ1-5	-	-	TRBV2